A single sample gave rise to the 26 T cell receptor beta chains below, sequenced in a study of shared clonotypes between healthy human individuals. Data came from immunoSEQ multiplex PCR; TCRdb stores just in-frame clones and leaves some out. The sample lists approximately 1.5 million clones, 95% to 99% occurring once. The sample was naive CD4+ T cells sorted from blood. Described subset: CD45RA+ positively selected. These receptors came from a man aged 25 to 40 in good health.

The chain recombines TRBV19 with TRBJ1-3, with D possibly matching TRBD1 (6 bases). Trimming shortened V by 5 bases and J by 9 bases, and 11 bases separated the two germline ends. This CDR3 region has 12 residues. Per the germline V gene, CDR1 is LNHDA and CDR2 is SQIVND (reference sequence). The CDR3, as DNA: TGTGCCAGTAGTTCCCAGGGGACCACCATATATTTT. Protein: CASSSQGTTIYF.

V and J are TRBV7-9 and TRBJ2-1, with 14 bases that match TRBD2. This CDR3 is 18 amino acids long. After removal of 0 bases from V and 8 bases from J, the junction contained 9 bases not matched to a gene. Germline values: CDR1 SEHNR, CDR2 FQNEAQ (reference sequence). CDR3 protein: CASSLAVPGTSGSHEQFF. The CDR3 DNA sequence: TGTGCCAGCAGCTTAGCTGTCCCCGGGACTAGCGGGAGCCATGAGCAGTTCTTC. Variable domain in full (rest from reference TRBV7-9 and TRBJ2-1): DTGVSQNPRHKITKRGQNVTFRCDPISEHNRLYWYRQTLGQGPEFLTYFQNEAQLEKSRLLSDRFSAERPKGSFSTLEIQRTEQGDSAMYLCASSLAVPGTSGSHEQFFGPGTRLTVL.

V and J are TRBV18 and TRBJ1-2; TRBD1 matches 10 bases. The CDR3 loop spans 13 amino acids. V was clipped by 6 bases and J by 6 bases; unmatched bases: 4. CDR1 KGHSH and CDR2 LQKENI come from the germline V gene. In DNA, the CDR3 is TGTGCCAGCTCCCCGACAGGGGGCCATGGCTACACCTTC. As protein: CASSPTGGHGYTF. Drawing the rest from reference TRBV18 and TRBJ1-2, the complete variable domain is NAGVMQNPRHLVRRRGQEARLRCSPMKGHSHVYWYRQLPEEGLKFMVYLQKENIIDESGMPKERFSAEFPKEGPSILRIQQVVRGDSAAYFCASSPTGGHGYTFGSGTRLTVV.

This chain links TRBV11-3 with TRBJ2-1; 13 bases line up with TRBD2. The CDR3 contains 16 residues. Germline assignment: CDR1 SGHNT and CDR2 YENEEA. Trimming took 3 bases from V and 7 from J; bases not matched to a gene: 6. The CDR3 reads CASSLRLAGGRNEQFF. The CDR3 bases are TGTGCCAGCAGCTTGAGACTAGCGGGAGGTAGGAATGAGCAGTTCTTC.

The rearrangement joins TRBV14 to TRBJ1-2; D is undetermined. This CDR3 is 15 amino acids long. CDR1 and CDR2 from the germline V gene are SGHDN and FVKESK. Trimming left V 1 base short and J 3 bases short, with 12 bases between. CDR3 sequence (DNA): TGTGCCAGCAGCCAAGGACCTTTGGCCTACTATGGCTACACCTTC. Amino acids: CASSQGPLAYYGYTF.

The chain recombines TRBV11-3 with TRBJ2-1, with D possibly being TRBD1 (5 bases). Germline CDR1 reads SGHNT; CDR2 reads YENEEA. This CDR3 has 16 residues. V lost 5 bases to trimming and J lost 2 bases, with 16 bases between them. This CDR3 reads CASSLRQLTPYNEQFF. The DNA for the CDR3 is TGTGCCAGCAGCCTCCGACAGCTTACTCCCTACAATGAGCAGTTCTTC.

This chain links TRBV10-3 with TRBJ1-2; D is unresolved. V was pared by 6 bases and J by 4 bases, with 6 bases between. This CDR3 contains 11 residues. The germline CDR1 and CDR2 sequences are ENHRY and SYGVKD. The CDR3 sequence: CAISELYGYTF. CDR3 in DNA: TGTGCCATCAGCGAGCTCTATGGCTACACCTTC.

This chain links TRBV14 with TRBJ2-3; no clear D gene. The CDR3 runs 12 residues. The germline V and J ends were trimmed by 2 bases and 6 bases, with 6 bases remaining between them. Germline V lookup: CDR1 SGHDN, CDR2 FVKESK. This chain's CDR3 is CASSQSLDTQYF. The CDR3 DNA sequence: TGTGCCAGCAGCCAATCTTTGGATACGCAGTATTTT.

The CDR3 sequence: CASSYSTGVGTDTQYF. The CDR3 DNA follows: TGTGCCAGCAGTTACTCGACGGGGGTGGGCACAGATACGCAGTATTTT. The chain employs TRBV6-6 and TRBJ2-3; possibly TRBD2 for D (6 bases). There are 16 residues in the CDR3. Germline lookup yields CDR1 MNHNY and CDR2 SVGAGI (reference sequence). V gave up 0 bases and J gave up 1 base, with 11 bases separating them.

This clone appeared once. The chain joins TRBV6-1 to TRBJ1-3; D perhaps matches TRBD1 (5 bases). Trimming left V 6 bases short and J 4 bases short, with 10 bases between. Per the germline V gene, CDR1 is MNHNS and CDR2 is SASEGT. The CDR3 totals 13 residues. This CDR3 reads CASRPRTGNTIYF. As DNA, the CDR3 is TGTGCCAGCAGGCCCCGGACAGGAAACACCATATATTTT.

The V and J genes are TRBV7-2 and TRBJ2-1, with 14 positions matching TRBD2. Unmatched junction bases numbered 14, after V lost 2 bases and J lost 8 bases. CDR3 length: 19 residues. Germline loops: CDR1 SGHTA, CDR2 FQGNSA. The CDR3 sequence: CASSLIGTSGSQGYYEQFF. CDR3 bases: TGTGCCAGCAGCTTAATAGGGACTAGCGGGAGTCAGGGGTACTATGAGCAGTTCTTC. The complete variable domain, with remaining parts taken from reference TRBV7-2 and TRBJ2-1, reads GAGVSQSPSNKVTEKGKDVELRCDPISGHTALYWYRQSLGQGLEFLIYFQGNSAPDKSGLPSDRFSAERTGGSVSTLTIQRTQQEDSAVYLCASSLIGTSGSQGYYEQFFGPGTRLTVL.

This rearrangement joins TRBV4-3 to TRBJ2-2; 9 bases align to TRBD1. The germline V gene encodes CDR1 LGHNA and CDR2 YSLEER. The junction had 1 base not matched to a gene; V was cut back by 4 bases and J by 4 bases. The CDR3 is 14 amino acids. CDR3 in amino acids: CASSRGQGTGELFF. CDR3 coding DNA: TGCGCCAGCAGCCGGGGACAGGGCACCGGGGAGCTGTTTTTT.

Comments on this clone: This sample also contains other DNA sequences that code for the same CDR3. The chain links TRBV19 to TRBJ1-5, with a tentative D call TRBD1 (5 bases). The CDR3 extends over 14 amino acids. The germline V gene encodes CDR1 LNHDA and CDR2 SQIVND (reference sequence). The V end lost 3 bases, the J end lost 4 bases, and 10 bases lay between the germline ends. The CDR3 here is CASSMVGGNQPQHF. The CDR3 DNA reads TGTGCCAGTAGTATGGTGGGGGGGAATCAGCCCCAGCATTTT.

This clone came up once. The chain uses TRBV7-8 and TRBJ2-1; 7 positions match TRBD1. CDR3 length: 16 amino acids. V was pared by 5 bases and J by 6 bases, with 13 bases of the junction left unmatched. Germline CDR1 reads SGHVS; CDR2 reads FQNEAQ. The DNA of the CDR3 is TGTGCCAGCAGCCCCCCTTCCGGGACAGCGTTCAATGAGCAGTTCTTC. It translates to CASSPPSGTAFNEQFF.

Here the CDR3 DNA reads TGTGCCAGCAGCTTGCGTCCATCCGATACGCAGTATTTT. Translation: CASSLRPSDTQYF. V and J are TRBV7-6 and TRBJ2-3; D is uncertain. CDR1 and CDR2 (germline): SGHVS, FNYEAQ. V dropped 3 bases and J dropped 6 bases, with 10 bases sitting between them. CDR3 length equals 13 residues.

This clone was counted a few times. Other nucleotide sequences in the sample specify the same CDR3. This chain uses TRBV6-5 with TRBJ2-7; TRBD1 might be the D (5 bases). The V gene lost 2 bases and the J gene lost 2 bases, with 7 bases spanning the gap. Germline CDR1 reads MNHEY; CDR2 reads SVGAGI. The CDR3 contains 13 residues. This CDR3 is CASSYRQTYEQYF. The DNA of the CDR3 is TGTGCCAGCAGTTACCGACAGACCTACGAGCAGTACTTC.

The gene calls are TRBV7-2 and TRBJ1-2, with 11 bases matching TRBD1. CDR1 and CDR2 from the germline V gene are SGHTA and FQGNSA. Germline trimming cut 7 bases from V and 6 bases from J; bases unmatched to any gene: 16. This CDR3 is built from 17 residues. The CDR3 spells CASTHRLRGTGGDGYTF. Written as DNA, the CDR3 is TGTGCCAGCACCCACCGACTAAGGGGGACAGGGGGAGATGGCTACACCTTC.

The table lists this clone with a count of one. This rearrangement joins TRBV30 to TRBJ1-1; D not certain. V was shortened by 6 bases and J by 6 bases, with 8 bases between the two germline ends. CDR1 and CDR2 (germline): GTSNPN, SVGIG (reference sequence). This CDR3 comprises 10 residues. The CDR3 sequence is CACCRSEAFF. CDR3 DNA sequence: TGTGCCTGCTGCCGGTCTGAAGCTTTCTTT.

With regard to this clone: Other DNA sequences in this sample translate to the same CDR3. This chain connects TRBV5-1 to TRBJ2-2, with D hard to call. CDR3 size: 14 residues. V was shortened by 0 bases and J by 1 base, with 4 bases between the two germline ends. Germline V gives CDR1 SGHRS, CDR2 YFSETQ. The CDR3 nucleotides are TGCGCCAGCAGCTTGGGGTGGAACACCGGGGAGCTGTTTTTT. Translating it yields CASSLGWNTGELFF.

The chain has TRBV10-3 and TRBJ1-4; D is undetermined. V was cut by 6 bases and J by 8 bases, with 16 bases left in between. CDR1 is ENHRY, CDR2 SYGVKD, per germline. This CDR3 contains 14 residues. CDR3 sequence reads: CAIRETLAEEKLFF. Here the CDR3 DNA reads TGTGCCATCAGGGAAACATTGGCTGAAGAAAAACTGTTTTTT.

The chain joins TRBV5-1 to TRBJ2-5; tentative D call: TRBD2 (6 bases). Germline V gives CDR1 SGHRS, CDR2 YFSETQ. V shed 0 bases and J shed 2 bases, with 17 bases lying between them. The CDR3 runs to 17 residues. CDR3 nucleotide sequence: TGCGCCAGCAGCTTGGCCCCTCGGGGGAGTGGGCAAGAGACCCAGTACTTC. Protein sequence: CASSLAPRGSGQETQYF.

The chain recombines TRBV28 with TRBJ1-5; D possibly corresponds to TRBD1 (5 bases). CDR1 and CDR2 (germline): MDHEN, SYDVKM. The CDR3 runs to 15 residues. V was shortened by 3 bases and J by 0 bases, with 9 bases between the two germline ends. CDR3 loop: CASSFMDTSNQPQHF. CDR3 in DNA: TGTGCCAGCAGTTTTATGGACACTAGCAATCAGCCCCAGCATTTT.

The count of this clone is one. The V gene is TRBV10-3, the J gene TRBJ1-5; unclear D gene. The germline V gene encodes CDR1 ENHRY and CDR2 SYGVKD. The length of the CDR3 is 12 residues. The V end lost 8 bases, the J end lost 1 base, and 6 bases lay between the germline ends. CDR3 nucleotides: TGTGCCATCGGTGGAAGCAATCAGCCCCAGCATTTT. Amino acid sequence: CAIGGSNQPQHF.

The chain has TRBV6-5 and TRBJ1-5, with a tentative D call TRBD1 (5 bases). Germline CDR1 is MNHEY and CDR2 is SVGAGI. CDR3 size: 15 residues. Between the trimmed V and J ends, which lost 2 bases and 1 base, there was a span of 9 bases. The CDR3 region has the DNA TGTGCCAGCAGTTACGGTGGGGGAAGCAATCAGCCCCAGCATTTT. It encodes CASSYGGGSNQPQHF.

The rearrangement links TRBV9 to TRBJ2-5, with D perhaps given as TRBD1 or TRBD2 (5 bases each). The CDR3 covers 15 residues. V lost 4 bases and J 2 bases, leaving 15 bases between the germline ends. CDR1 is SGDLS, CDR2 YYNGEE, per germline. The CDR3 loop reads CASSPGTARQETQYF. The CDR3 DNA follows: TGTGCCAGCAGCCCGGGGACGGCAAGACAAGAGACCCAGTACTTC.

The chain couples TRBV6-5 to TRBJ1-5, with 8 bases identical to TRBD1. This CDR3 region has 14 residues. V was pared by 4 bases and J by 5 bases, with 4 bases of the junction left unmatched. The germline CDR1 and CDR2 sequences are MNHEY and SVGAGI. The CDR3 is CASSSGQGYQPQHF. CDR3 sequence (DNA): TGTGCCAGCAGTTCCGGACAGGGCTATCAGCCCCAGCATTTT.